What follows are 4 T cell receptor beta chains derived from one specimen sequenced in a study of cytomegalovirus exposure and HLA in healthy donors. Vbeta (60) and Jbeta (13) primers were used in the PCR. The protocol was immunoSEQ multiplex PCR, while the TCRdb copy is restricted to in-frame clones and leaves out a portion. Recorded for this sample: around 34,000 clones. Sequenced: PBMCs. Receptors originate from a woman aged 40-49 years in good health and CMV-seropositive.

The chain joins TRBV29-1 to TRBJ2-2; D perhaps matches TRBD1 (6 bases). Trimming left V 1 base short and J 5 bases short, with 8 bases between. The length of the CDR3 is 13 residues. The germline gives CDR1 SQVTM, CDR2 ANQGSEA. CDR3 coding DNA: TGCAGCGTTGAAGCAGGGGTTACCGGGGAGCTGTTTTTT. Translated, it gives CSVEAGVTGELFF.

The V and J genes are TRBV19 and TRBJ2-1, with 9 bases aligning to TRBD1. CDR1 LNHDA and CDR2 SQIVND come from the germline V gene (reference sequence). This CDR3 is 15 amino acids long. With V trimmed by 10 bases and J by 4 bases, 11 bases remained unmatched. The CDR3: CATSVQGAMYNEQFF. The CDR3 DNA follows: TGTGCCACCTCCGTACAGGGGGCCATGTACAATGAGCAGTTCTTC.

V and J are TRBV5-3 and TRBJ1-6; D gene unclear. TRBV5-3 is designated an ORF whose function remains uncertain. V dropped 0 bases and J dropped 0 bases, with 13 bases sitting between them. This CDR3 region has 18 residues. CDR3 in amino acids: CARSLVRRSSSYNSPLHF. The DNA of the CDR3 is TGTGCCAGAAGCTTGGTTCGGAGGTCGAGCTCCTATAATTCACCCCTCCACTTT.

This chain connects TRBV18 to TRBJ2-7; 9 nucleotides match TRBD1. Per germline, CDR1 KGHSH and CDR2 LQKENI. V trimming: 2 bases; J trimming: 4 bases; junction bases outside the gene matches: 9. The CDR3 consists of 16 residues. The CDR3 DNA sequence: TGTGCCAGCTCACCAACAACAGGGGGCGCAACGTACGAGCAGTACTTC. This gives the protein CASSPTTGGATYEQYF.